The 27 T cell receptor beta chains below were found in one sample sequenced in a study of molecular identifiers for immune sequencing clone quantification. Each CDR3 protein is one row after TCRdb ran MiXCR on the PCR reads. The sample consists of about 510,000 distinct CDR3 sequences, 25% of them appearing once. The sequenced sample was naive CD8+ T cells from blood, with Jurkat cell RNA spiked in. As for subset: FACS-sorted CD8+CD4-CCR7+CD45RA+ naive T cells. Receptor source: a human donor in good health. Some libraries in this study had Jurkat cell RNA spiked in.

The rearrangement uses TRBV5-1 and TRBJ2-7; D is uncertain. Trimming removed 1 base from V and 6 bases from J, with 8 bases in between. Per germline, CDR1 SGHRS and CDR2 YFSETQ. This CDR3 comprises 12 residues. In nucleotides, the CDR3 is TGCGCCAGCAGCTTGTATCCGAGCGAGCAGTACTTC. Its translation is CASSLYPSEQYF. The full variable domain, with the rest looked up from reference TRBV5-1 and TRBJ2-7, is KAGVTQTPRYLIKTRGQQVTLSCSPISGHRSVSWYQQTPGQGLQFLFEYFSETQRNKGNFPGRFSGRQFSNSRSEMNVSTLELGDSALYLCASSLYPSEQYFGPGTRLTVT.

This clonotype was seen only a few times. The chain is built from TRBV28 and TRBJ2-7, with 7 nucleotides matching TRBD2. This CDR3 comprises 14 residues. Germline CDR1 reads MDHEN; CDR2 reads SYDVKM. The trim removed 7 bases at V and 4 bases at J, leaving 10 bases unmatched. The CDR3 here is CASNFGGSAYEQYF. CDR3 nucleotides: TGTGCCAGCAATTTCGGCGGGAGTGCTTACGAGCAGTACTTC.

V gene TRBV4-1 combines with J gene TRBJ2-4, with 11 nucleotides matching TRBD2. CDR1 MGHRA and CDR2 YSYEKL come from the germline V gene. V gave up 3 bases and J gave up 1 base; unmatched junction bases: 17. CDR3 length: 21 residues. CDR3 sequence reads: CASSQVPVGSGGAGAKNIQYF. The CDR3 DNA reads as TGCGCCAGCAGCCAGGTCCCAGTAGGTAGCGGGGGGGCTGGGGCCAAAAACATTCAGTACTTC.

At least ten counts were recorded for this clonotype. The chain combines TRBV29-1 with TRBJ2-7, with D unclear. Germline values: CDR1 SQVTM, CDR2 ANQGSEA. The CDR3 is 13 amino acids. Trimming took off 0 bases at V and 3 bases at J, with 9 bases between the two ends. CDR3 sequence reads: CSVEDQDGYEQYF. The CDR3 DNA reads as TGCAGCGTTGAAGATCAAGACGGCTACGAGCAGTACTTC.

In this sample, this clonotype turned up many times. The rearrangement joins TRBV11-1 to TRBJ1-1, with 9 bases identical to TRBD1. The junction had 10 bases not matched to a gene; V was cut back by 2 bases and J by 6 bases. Germline V CDR1 and CDR2: SGHAT, FQDESV (reference sequence). This CDR3 has 16 amino acids. CDR3 sequence: CASSLFSGQGISEAFF. The CDR3 DNA is TGTGCCAGCAGCTTATTTTCGGGACAGGGAATCTCTGAAGCTTTCTTT.

With respect to this clonotype: Here the CDR3 omits its conserved ending phenylalanine or tryptophan, so a read error is the likely source. The chain recombines TRBV28 with TRBJ2-7; D is unresolved. Germline V gene lookup returns CDR1 MDHEN and CDR2 SYDVKM. The CDR3 totals 12 residues. CDR3: CDSSFPGLEQYL. The DNA for the CDR3 is TGTGACAGCAGTTTTCCGGGCCTCGAACAGTACTTA.

In this sample, this clonotype turned up a few times. This sequence joins TRBV4-1 and TRBJ1-1; D unclear. CDR3 size: 14 residues. CDR1 is MGHRA and CDR2 is YSYEKL in the germline V gene. V was shortened by 2 bases and J by 5 bases, with 12 bases between the two germline ends. CDR3 amino acids: CASSQLGLITEAFF. The CDR3 coding sequence is TGCGCCAGCAGCCAATTAGGTCTTATAACTGAAGCTTTCTTT.

This clonotype was recorded many times. This chain links TRBV29-1 with TRBJ2-7; TRBD2 matches 9 bases. This CDR3 is 15 amino acids long. Germline V gene sequence: CDR1 SQVTM, CDR2 ANQGSEA. The junction had 10 bases not matched to a gene; V was cut back by 4 bases and J by 3 bases. The CDR3 nucleotides are TGCAGCGTTGTTCCCGGGACTAGCTGGAACTACGAGCAGTACTTC. As protein: CSVVPGTSWNYEQYF.

The CDR3 DNA reads as TGTGCCAGCAGCCTTCTCCCTACAGGGGTGAACACTGAAGCTTTCTTT. It yields the protein CASSLLPTGVNTEAFF. V is TRBV14 and J is TRBJ1-1; TRBD1 agrees at 7 bases. Trimming removed 4 bases from V and 0 bases from J; junction bases left unmatched: 8. The length of the CDR3 is 16 residues. Germline values: CDR1 SGHDN, CDR2 FVKESK.

Regarding this clonotype: A much larger clone lies one base from this, so it may be a read error. The chain joins TRBV7-2 to TRBJ2-7; 12 bases align to TRBD2. CDR3 length: 15 amino acids. CDR1 is SGHTA and CDR2 is FQGNSA in the germline V gene. CDR3 in DNA: TGTGCCAGCAGCTCACTAGCGGGGGGTGCCTACGGGCAGTACTTC. Encoded protein: CASSSLAGGAYGQYF.

This clonotype was seen repeatedly, ten times or more. The chain recombines TRBV27 with TRBJ2-3; the D call may be TRBD1 or TRBD2 (6 bases each). This CDR3 contains 12 residues. In germline, CDR1 is MNHEY, CDR2 SMNVEV (reference sequence). The V and J ends lost 5 bases and 8 bases respectively, with 11 bases between them. CDR3 nucleotide sequence: TGTGCCAGCAGTCTACAGGGAGGTACGCAGTATTTT. Translating it yields CASSLQGGTQYF.

The chain recombines TRBV3-1 with TRBJ1-4; D is undetermined. The germline CDR1 and CDR2 sequences are LGHDT and YNNKEL (reference sequence). The CDR3 has 16 residues. V was cut by 0 bases and J by 14 bases, with 22 bases left in between. CDR3 protein: CASSQEFLDGNLGLFF. The CDR3 region has the DNA TGTGCCAGCAGCCAAGAGTTTCTGGACGGCAATTTAGGCCTGTTTTTT.

About this clonotype itself: Germline is not matched at one junction end, which may reflect a read error. The gene calls are TRBV12-3 or TRBV12-4 and TRBJ1-1; D is undetermined. The CDR3 is 10 residues long. The CDR3 is CASRGVETFF. The CDR3 bases are TGTGCCAGCCGAGGCGTTGAAACTTTCTTT.

The count of this clonotype is one. The chain couples TRBV12-3 or TRBV12-4 to TRBJ1-1, with D perhaps TRBD1 (6 bases). The CDR3 has 14 amino acids. V was trimmed by 6 bases and J by 4 bases, leaving 15 bases between them. This chain's CDR3 is CASSDYQGSTEAFF. The CDR3 bases are TGTGCCAGCAGCGACTATCAGGGGTCCACTGAAGCTTTCTTT.

This clonotype has only a few counts. This chain joins TRBV5-8 and TRBJ2-7; D may be TRBD1 (6 bases). V lost 7 bases to trimming and J lost 6 bases, with 8 bases between them. This CDR3 is 10 amino acids long. Germline CDR1 and CDR2: SGHTS and YDEGEE. This CDR3 is CASPRGEQYF. In nucleotides, the CDR3 is TGTGCCAGCCCCAGGGGCGAGCAGTACTTC.

The rearrangement uses TRBV20-1 and TRBJ2-1, with 7 positions matching TRBD2. With V trimmed by 1 base and J by 7 bases, 4 bases remained unmatched. Germline V CDR1 and CDR2: DFQATT, SNEGSKA (reference sequence). This CDR3 spans 13 amino acids. CDR3 region: CSARGLAENEQFF. The CDR3 DNA reads TGCAGTGCTAGAGGGCTAGCGGAGAATGAGCAGTTCTTC.

This clonotype was observed many times. The V gene is TRBV16, the J gene TRBJ1-4, with 8 bases aligning to TRBD1. This CDR3 has 16 amino acids. Trimming at V came to 0 bases and at J to 7 bases, leaving 7 bases not matched to a gene. Germline V CDR1 and CDR2: KGHSY, FQNENV. CDR3 sequence: CASSQSAGTGGEKLFF. CDR3 DNA: TGTGCCAGCAGCCAATCAGCCGGGACAGGTGGTGAAAAACTGTTTTTT.

The DNA of the CDR3 is TGTGCCAGCAGCCAAGATGGGGGAGTCTACGAGCAGTACTTC. This translates into CASSQDGGVYEQYF. The chain links TRBV14 to TRBJ2-7; D is perhaps TRBD1 or TRBD2 (5 bases each). V lost 0 bases and J 3 bases, leaving 9 bases between the germline ends. Germline values: CDR1 SGHDN, CDR2 FVKESK. CDR3 length: 14 residues.

This chain joins TRBV7-9 and TRBJ2-2; perhaps TRBD2 as D (5 bases). V was shortened by 8 bases and J by 0 bases, with 22 bases between the two germline ends. The CDR3 has 18 residues. CDR1 and CDR2 (germline): SEHNR, FQNEAQ (reference sequence). The chain's CDR3 is CASAPPAGRTTNTGELFF. CDR3 DNA sequence: TGTGCCAGCGCCCCCCCGGCGGGCAGAACCACGAACACCGGGGAGCTGTTTTTT. Using reference TRBV7-9 and TRBJ2-2 for the parts outside the CDR3, the full variable domain is DTGVSQNPRHKITKRGQNVTFRCDPISEHNRLYWYRQTLGQGPEFLTYFQNEAQLEKSRLLSDRFSAERPKGSFSTLEIQRTEQGDSAMYLCASAPPAGRTTNTGELFFGEGSRLTVL.

The V gene is TRBV19, the J gene TRBJ2-7; the D is unclear. The V gene's germline CDR1 is LNHDA and CDR2 SQIVND (reference sequence). Trimming stripped 4 bases from V and 2 bases from J, with 15 bases between. The CDR3 spans 15 residues. Here the CDR3 DNA reads TGTGCCAGTAGTACCCCCGGTGATAACGCCTACGAGCAGTACTTC. Translation gives CASSTPGDNAYEQYF. The full variable domain, completed using reference TRBV19 and TRBJ2-7, is DGGITQSPKYLFRKEGQNVTLSCEQNLNHDAMYWYRQDPGQGLRLIYYSQIVNDFQKGDIAEGYSVSREKKESFPLTVTSAQKNPTAFYLCASSTPGDNAYEQYFGPGTRLTVT.

This clonotype was observed a few times. The J gene is TRBJ2-5, the V gene TRBV28; D uncertain. Germline values: CDR1 MDHEN, CDR2 SYDVKM. The CDR3 contains 13 residues. The V gene lost 6 bases and the J gene lost 2 bases, with 10 bases spanning the gap. The chain's CDR3 is CASRAPSQETQYF. CDR3 nucleotide sequence: TGTGCCAGCAGGGCCCCTTCACAAGAGACCCAGTACTTC.

The chain links TRBV13 to TRBJ2-3; tentative D call: TRBD1 (6 bases). This CDR3 region has 14 residues. In germline, CDR1 is PRHDT, CDR2 FYEKMQ (reference sequence). The ends were cut back, 4 bases at V and 0 bases at J, with 8 bases in the middle. As DNA, the CDR3 is TGTGCCAGCAGCTCGGACAGTAGCACAGATACGCAGTATTTT. Its translation: CASSSDSSTDTQYF.

On this clonotype itself: It is likely a read error, because the conserved phenylalanine at the end of the CDR3 is missing. V usage is TRBV7-9 and J usage is TRBJ1-1; unclear D gene. Trimming pared 4 bases from V and 4 bases from J, leaving 7 bases between. The CDR3 is made up of 12 amino acids. CDR1 is SEHNR and CDR2 is FQNEAQ in the germline V gene (reference sequence). CDR3 bases: TGTGCCAGCAGCTCCGGAAGCACTGAAGCTTTCTCT. Protein sequence: CASSSGSTEAFS.

With respect to this clonotype: A much larger clone lies one base from this, so it may be a read error. The rearrangement uses TRBV7-9 and TRBJ1-1; no firm D call. The CDR3 sequence is 12 residues long. CDR1 and CDR2 (germline): SEHNR, FQNEAQ (reference sequence). In nucleotides, the CDR3 is TGTGCCAGTACCAAGGCTGGAACTGAAGCTTCCTTT. It translates to CASTKAGTEASF.

This clonotype showed up just once. This rearrangement joins TRBV6-5 to TRBJ2-5; 9 bases align to TRBD1. Per the germline V gene, CDR1 is MNHEY and CDR2 is SVGAGI. V lost 6 bases, J lost 9 bases, and 14 bases stayed unmatched. The CDR3 has 15 amino acids. CDR3 loop: CASSRVGQGLEPQYF. CDR3 sequence (DNA): TGTGCCAGCAGCCGGGTAGGACAGGGGCTGGAGCCCCAGTACTTC.

J is TRBJ1-2 and V is TRBV6-6, with 7 bases matching TRBD1. CDR1 and CDR2 from the germline V gene are MNHNY and SVGAGI (reference sequence). The ends lost 4 bases at V and 2 bases at J; junction bases unmatched: 7. CDR3 length: 15 residues. For the CDR3, the DNA is TGTGCCAGCAGTTCCATGTCAGGGGGGAACTATGGCTACACCTTC. Protein product: CASSSMSGGNYGYTF.

The chain has TRBV7-9 and TRBJ2-3; 11 positions agree with TRBD2. V lost 5 bases to trimming and J lost 2 bases; unmatched junction nucleotides: 9. CDR1 SEHNR and CDR2 FQNEAQ come from the germline V gene (reference sequence). This CDR3 contains 17 residues. The CDR3 reads CASSLLGLADDTDTQYF. CDR3 sequence (DNA): TGTGCCAGCAGCCTATTGGGACTAGCGGACGACACAGATACGCAGTATTTT.